Detailed here is one T cell receptor (beta chain). Antigen specificity is unknown. One end of the junction varies from germline; a read error may be responsible. This sample is drawn from a study of blood T cells in healthy people across ages. Regarding the study as a whole: Estimates of total diversity, which came from one million sequenced T cells, were considered to be underestimates.

CDR1 is DFQATT and CDR2 is SNEGSKA in the germline V gene (reference sequence). This CDR3 has 19 residues. A second PCR, run for roughly 7 to 12 cycles, used a sample-barcoded 5' primer plus a J-beta primer mix. TCRdb processed the 5' RACE reads anew with MiXCR; each CDR3 protein has one entry. The table shows about 830,000 distinct CDR3 sequences, with 58% occurring only once. The receptor was derived from a man aged 25 to 40 in good health. The sequenced sample was blood. The chain is built from TRBV20-1 and TRBJ2-3; 10 nucleotides agree with TRBD2. CDR3 in amino acids: CSASTPSGSSNFGTDTRYF. CDR3 bases: TGCAGTGCTTCCACGCCTAGCGGGAGTAGTAATTTTGGCACAGATACGCGGTATTTT.